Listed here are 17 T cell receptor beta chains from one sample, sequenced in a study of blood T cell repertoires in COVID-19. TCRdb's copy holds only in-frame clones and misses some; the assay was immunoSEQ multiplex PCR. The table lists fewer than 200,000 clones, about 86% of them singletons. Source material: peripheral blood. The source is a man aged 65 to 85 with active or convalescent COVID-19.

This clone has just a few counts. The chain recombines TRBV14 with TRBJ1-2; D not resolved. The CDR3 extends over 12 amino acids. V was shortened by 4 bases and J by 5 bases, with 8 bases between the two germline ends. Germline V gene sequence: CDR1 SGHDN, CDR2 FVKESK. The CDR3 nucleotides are TGTGCCAGCAGCCCAGGCCTGTATGGCTACACCTTC. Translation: CASSPGLYGYTF.

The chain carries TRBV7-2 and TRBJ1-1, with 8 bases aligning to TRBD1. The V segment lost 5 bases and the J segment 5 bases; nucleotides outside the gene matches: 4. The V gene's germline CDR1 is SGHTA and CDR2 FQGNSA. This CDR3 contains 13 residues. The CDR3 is CASSPQGETEAFF. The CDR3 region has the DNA TGTGCCAGCAGCCCACAGGGGGAGACTGAAGCTTTCTTT.

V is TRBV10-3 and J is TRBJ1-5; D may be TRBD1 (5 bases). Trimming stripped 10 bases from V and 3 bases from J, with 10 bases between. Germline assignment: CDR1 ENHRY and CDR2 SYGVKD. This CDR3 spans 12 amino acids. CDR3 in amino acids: CATGRNNQPQHF. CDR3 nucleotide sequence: TGTGCCACAGGGAGGAACAATCAGCCCCAGCATTTT.

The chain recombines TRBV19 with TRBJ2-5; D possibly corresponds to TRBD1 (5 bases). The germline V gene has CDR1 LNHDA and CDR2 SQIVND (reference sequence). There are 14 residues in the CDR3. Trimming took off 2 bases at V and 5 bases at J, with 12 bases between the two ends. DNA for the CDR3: TGTGCCAGTAGTATAACCGCAGGGCCTGAGACCCAGTACTTC. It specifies CASSITAGPETQYF.

The CDR3 coding sequence is TGTGCCACCCAGGGGGCGTGGGTTGATGAGCAGTTCTTC. This codes for CATQGAWVDEQFF. The V gene is TRBV24-1, the J gene TRBJ2-1, with TRBD1 identical over 8 bases. The CDR3 runs 13 residues. Germline CDR1 is KGHDR and CDR2 is SFDVKD. With 9 bases clipped from V and 8 bases from J, the junction kept 8 bases outside the gene matches.

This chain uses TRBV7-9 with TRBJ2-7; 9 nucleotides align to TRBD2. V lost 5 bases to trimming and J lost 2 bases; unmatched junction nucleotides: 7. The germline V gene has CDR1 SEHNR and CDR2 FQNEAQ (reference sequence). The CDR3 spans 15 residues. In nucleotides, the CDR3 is TGTGCCAGCAGCCAAAGGGTAGCGGGAGCCTACGAGCAGTACTTC. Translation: CASSQRVAGAYEQYF.

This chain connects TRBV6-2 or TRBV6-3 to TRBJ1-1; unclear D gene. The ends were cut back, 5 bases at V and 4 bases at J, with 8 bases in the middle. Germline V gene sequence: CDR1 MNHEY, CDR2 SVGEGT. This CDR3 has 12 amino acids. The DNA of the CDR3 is TGTGCCAGCAGTCGACACGGCACTGAAGCTTTCTTT. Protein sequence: CASSRHGTEAFF.

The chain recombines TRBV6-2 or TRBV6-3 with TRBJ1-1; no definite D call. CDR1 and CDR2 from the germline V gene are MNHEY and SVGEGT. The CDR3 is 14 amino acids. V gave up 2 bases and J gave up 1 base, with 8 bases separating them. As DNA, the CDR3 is TGTGCCAGCAGTTACCCCATCAAGAACACTGAAGCTTTCTTT. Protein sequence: CASSYPIKNTEAFF.

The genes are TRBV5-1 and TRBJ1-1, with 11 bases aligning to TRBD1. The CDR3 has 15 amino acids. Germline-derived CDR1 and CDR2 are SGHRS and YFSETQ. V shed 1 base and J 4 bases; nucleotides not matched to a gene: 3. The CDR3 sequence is CASSLLGTGGTEAFF. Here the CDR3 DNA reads TGCGCCAGCAGCTTGTTAGGGACAGGGGGCACTGAAGCTTTCTTT.

The CDR3 DNA follows: TGTGCCAGCGAAAACTGGCAGGGGGCTTCGTCCTACGAGCAGTACTTC. This encodes CASENWQGASSYEQYF. The chain employs TRBV11-2 and TRBJ2-7; 8 bases fit TRBD1. The CDR3 sequence is 16 residues long. The germline V gene has CDR1 SGHAT and CDR2 FQNNGV. The ends lost 8 bases at V and 1 base at J; junction bases unmatched: 13.

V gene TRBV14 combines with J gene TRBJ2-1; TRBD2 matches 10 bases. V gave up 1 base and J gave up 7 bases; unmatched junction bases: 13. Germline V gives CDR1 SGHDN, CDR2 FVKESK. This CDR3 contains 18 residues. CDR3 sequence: CASSQVNIAGGKTNEQFF. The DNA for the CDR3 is TGTGCCAGCAGCCAAGTTAATATAGCGGGGGGCAAAACGAATGAGCAGTTCTTC.

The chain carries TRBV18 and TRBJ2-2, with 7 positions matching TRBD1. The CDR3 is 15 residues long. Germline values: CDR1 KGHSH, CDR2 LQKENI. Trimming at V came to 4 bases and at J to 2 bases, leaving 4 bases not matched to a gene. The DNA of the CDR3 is TGTGCCAGCTCACTGGACAGGCCTAACACCGGGGAGCTGTTTTTT. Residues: CASSLDRPNTGELFF.

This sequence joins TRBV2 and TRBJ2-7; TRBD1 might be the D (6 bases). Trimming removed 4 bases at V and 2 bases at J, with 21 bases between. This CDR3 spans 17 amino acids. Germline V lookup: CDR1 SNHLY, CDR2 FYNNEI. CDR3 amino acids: CASSVGKGHPVPYEQYF. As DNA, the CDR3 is TGTGCCAGCAGTGTCGGGAAGGGACACCCGGTACCCTACGAGCAGTACTTC.

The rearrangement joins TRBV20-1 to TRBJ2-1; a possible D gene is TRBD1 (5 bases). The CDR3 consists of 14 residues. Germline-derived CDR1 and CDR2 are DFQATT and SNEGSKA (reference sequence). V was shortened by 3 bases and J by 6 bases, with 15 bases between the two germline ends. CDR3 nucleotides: TGCAGTGCTAGTGTCAGGGTAAAGGGCAATGAGCAGTTCTTC. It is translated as CSASVRVKGNEQFF.

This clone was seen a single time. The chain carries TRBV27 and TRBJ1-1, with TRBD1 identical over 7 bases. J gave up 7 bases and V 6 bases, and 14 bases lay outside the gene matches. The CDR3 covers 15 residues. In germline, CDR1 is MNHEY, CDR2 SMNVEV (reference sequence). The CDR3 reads CASSTAPVGGGEAFF. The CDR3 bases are TGTGCCAGCAGCACCGCACCCGTAGGGGGCGGTGAAGCTTTCTTT.

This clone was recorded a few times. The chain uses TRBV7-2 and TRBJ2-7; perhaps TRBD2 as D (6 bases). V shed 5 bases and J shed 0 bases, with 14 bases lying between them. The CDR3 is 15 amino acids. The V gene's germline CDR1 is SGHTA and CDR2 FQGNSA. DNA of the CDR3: TGTGCCAGCAGCCACCAGGGCGGGGACTCCTACGAGCAGTACTTC. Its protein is CASSHQGGDSYEQYF.

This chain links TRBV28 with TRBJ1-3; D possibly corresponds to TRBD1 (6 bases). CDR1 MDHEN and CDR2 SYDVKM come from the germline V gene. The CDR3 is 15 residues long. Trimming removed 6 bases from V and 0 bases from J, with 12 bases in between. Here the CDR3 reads CASRPGTSSGNTIYF. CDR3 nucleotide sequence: TGTGCCAGCAGACCCGGGACAAGCTCTGGAAACACCATATATTTT.